These 15 T cell receptor beta chains originate from one sample sequenced in a study of blood T cell repertoires in COVID-19. Measured with immunoSEQ multiplex PCR; TCRdb has only the in-frame clones, and not every one. In the table there are 150,000 to 200,000 clones, over 85% of which are singletons. The sample taken for sequencing was peripheral blood. Source of these receptors: a man between 60 and 70 years old with active or convalescent COVID-19.

This clone turned up a few times. The chain carries TRBV19 and TRBJ1-2; D not resolved. CDR3 length: 15 residues. V was shortened by 1 base and J by 4 bases, with 13 bases between the two germline ends. Germline V gene data show CDR1 as LNHDA and CDR2 as SQIVND (reference sequence). The CDR3, as DNA: TGTGCCAGTAGTATAGCAGAAAGTGGCGGCTATGGCTACACCTTC. Translated: CASSIAESGGYGYTF.

The rearrangement uses TRBV5-1 and TRBJ2-7, with a tentative D call TRBD1 (6 bases). From germline, CDR1 is SGHRS and CDR2 YFSETQ. CDR3 length: 12 amino acids. V lost 4 bases and J 4 bases, leaving 9 bases between the germline ends. The CDR3 bases are TGCGCCAGCAGCGTGACAGGTTACGAGCAGTACTTC. Its protein is CASSVTGYEQYF.

This chain links TRBV9 with TRBJ2-1; unclear D gene. Germline V gene data show CDR1 as SGDLS and CDR2 as YYNGEE. This CDR3 contains 12 residues. V was pared by 4 bases and J by 2 bases, with 4 bases between. The CDR3 DNA sequence: TGTGCCAGCAGCCCTACCTACAATGAGCAGTTCTTC. Protein sequence: CASSPTYNEQFF.

This CDR3 reads CSVEKWADHTEAFF. The CDR3 DNA follows: TGCAGCGTTGAAAAATGGGCAGATCACACTGAAGCTTTCTTT. The chain is built from TRBV29-1 and TRBJ1-1; D remains ambiguous. Germline lookup yields CDR1 SQVTM and CDR2 ANQGSEA. V gave up 2 bases and J gave up 3 bases, with 13 bases separating them. The CDR3 has 14 residues.

V gene TRBV2 combines with J gene TRBJ2-3; 15 bases agree with TRBD2. The CDR3 is made up of 16 amino acids. J lost 6 bases, V lost 6 bases, and 7 bases had no gene match. Per the germline V gene, CDR1 is SNHLY and CDR2 is FYNNEI. CDR3 bases: TGTGCCAGCAGGCCCGGGACTAGCGGGGGGCGGGATACGCAGTATTTT. Residues: CASRPGTSGGRDTQYF.

This clone was recorded once. The chain couples TRBV3-1 (or the pseudogene TRBV3-2) to TRBJ2-6; possibly TRBD1 for D (6 bases). Germline-derived CDR1 and CDR2 are LGHDT and YNNKEL (reference sequence). V dropped 4 bases and J dropped 2 bases, with 12 bases sitting between them. CDR3 length: 16 amino acids. CDR3 amino acids: CASSPPGAAGANVLTF. CDR3 sequence (DNA): TGTGCCAGCAGCCCGCCAGGGGCGGCTGGGGCCAACGTCCTGACTTTC.

This chain joins TRBV19 and TRBJ1-1; maybe TRBD1 (5 bases). CDR1 LNHDA and CDR2 SQIVND come from the germline V gene (reference sequence). V was cut by 5 bases and J by 1 base, with 11 bases left in between. CDR3 length: 14 amino acids. As DNA, the CDR3 is TGTGCCAGTAGTCGGGGGACGGAGAACACTGAAGCTTTCTTT. It translates to CASSRGTENTEAFF. Drawing the rest from reference TRBV19 and TRBJ1-1, the complete variable domain is DGGITQSPKYLFRKEGQNVTLSCEQNLNHDAMYWYRQDPGQGLRLIYYSQIVNDFQKGDIAEGYSVSREKKESFPLTVTSAQKNPTAFYLCASSRGTENTEAFFGQGTRLTVV.

This rearrangement joins TRBV14 to TRBJ1-2; D perhaps matches TRBD1 (5 bases). The V end lost 4 bases, the J end lost 3 bases, and 9 bases lay between the germline ends. The CDR3 has 13 amino acids. Germline assignment: CDR1 SGHDN and CDR2 FVKESK. The CDR3 is CASSPDTDYGYTF. CDR3 nucleotides: TGTGCCAGCAGCCCGGACACCGACTATGGCTACACCTTC.

This chain joins TRBV19 and TRBJ2-4; 7 nucleotides match TRBD1. Trimming at V came to 1 base and at J to 8 bases, leaving 8 bases not matched to a gene. Germline V gene sequence: CDR1 LNHDA, CDR2 SQIVND (reference sequence). CDR3 length equals 15 residues. CDR3 residues: CASSIADRVRDIQYF. The CDR3 bases are TGTGCCAGTAGTATAGCAGACAGGGTTCGAGACATTCAGTACTTC.

Here the CDR3 DNA reads TGTGCCTGGAGCGAGGCGAGCCTGGTAGTGGGTGAGCAGTTCTTC. This codes for CAWSEASLVVGEQFF. This chain joins TRBV30 and TRBJ2-1; D not certain. Trimming took 3 bases from V and 9 from J, leaving 21 bases between them. Germline-derived CDR1 and CDR2 are GTSNPN and SVGIG (reference sequence). There are 15 residues in the CDR3.

V is TRBV6-6 and J is TRBJ1-6; TRBD1 matches at 7 bases. Germline V gives CDR1 MNHNY, CDR2 SVGAGI (reference sequence). Unmatched junction bases numbered 8, after V lost 5 bases and J lost 7 bases. The CDR3 is made up of 15 amino acids. The CDR3: CASSPRQGNNSPLHF. The CDR3 region has the DNA TGTGCCAGCAGTCCTCGACAGGGAAACAATTCACCCCTCCACTTT.

The chain joins TRBV3-1 (or the pseudogene TRBV3-2) to TRBJ2-3; 8 bases fit TRBD1. The CDR3 sequence is 16 residues long. Germline CDR1 LGHDT, CDR2 YNNKEL (reference sequence). The V gene end was trimmed by 1 base and the J gene end by 2 bases; junction bases not matched to a gene: 5. The CDR3: CASSQGGQDSTDTQYF. As DNA, the CDR3 is TGTGCCAGCAGCCAAGGGGGACAGGATTCCACAGATACGCAGTATTTT.

DNA of the CDR3: TGTGCCAGCACCGAAGGGGGGGCTAGCACAGATACGCAGTATTTT. This encodes CASTEGGASTDTQYF. The chain uses TRBV6-5 and TRBJ2-3, with D possibly matching TRBD2 (7 bases). Germline CDR1 MNHEY, CDR2 SVGAGI. The CDR3 contains 15 residues. Trimming took off 7 bases at V and 0 bases at J, with 14 bases between the two ends.

This chain links TRBV9 with TRBJ2-4, with a weak D call TRBD1 (6 bases). The CDR3 covers 14 residues. The germline CDR1 and CDR2 sequences are SGDLS and YYNGEE. The ends were cut back, 0 bases at V and 9 bases at J, with 13 bases in the middle. The chain's CDR3 is CASSVGPGESIQYF. The CDR3 nucleotides read TGTGCCAGCAGCGTAGGTCCAGGGGAAAGCATTCAGTACTTC.

The rearrangement joins TRBV10-3 to TRBJ1-1, with no clear D. The CDR3 is 14 amino acids. Germline V CDR1 and CDR2: ENHRY, SYGVKD. The V end was cut by 2 bases, the J end by 4 bases, with 11 bases between. CDR3 region: CAISEGLGGTEAFF. The CDR3 coding sequence is TGTGCCATCAGTGAGGGGCTGGGAGGCACTGAAGCTTTCTTT.